The source of this TCR beta chain is a study of blood T cell repertoires in COVID-19. The table lists this clone with a few counts. Source study methods: Estimates of nucleated cell counts were drawn from the amplification of reference gene primers. The protocol was immunoSEQ multiplex PCR, while the TCRdb copy is restricted to in-frame clones and leaves out a portion. V, J and clone size were drawn from that table, and D and trimming were deduced from the DNA. Of about 88,000 clones listed, 83% are singletons. V was pared by 4 bases and J by 6 bases, with 5 bases of the junction left unmatched. CDR3 size: 13 residues. In germline, CDR1 is SGHTA, CDR2 FQGTGA.

The clonotype was recovered from a human donor in a cohort sampled during active COVID-19. V and J are TRBV7-3 and TRBJ1-2; 7 bases map to TRBD1. Material for sequencing was peripheral blood. CDR3 sequence: CASSSDRHDGYTF. As DNA, the CDR3 is TGTGCCAGCAGCTCGGACAGGCATGATGGCTACACCTTC.